The 17 T cell receptor beta chains below all came from one sample that was sequenced in a study of metastatic and nonmetastatic thyroid tumors. TCRdb reanalyzed the PCR reads with MiXCR. In the table there are 30,000 or so clones, roughly 29% of which are singletons. None of the patients had undergone any treatment ahead of thyroid surgery. Sequencing used blood. The receptors were gathered from a female donor with papillary thyroid cancer or a benign thyroid nodule (not recorded which). Some clones in this sample may be carry-over from other donors' samples.

This clone was seen a handful of times. The V gene is TRBV6-1, the J gene TRBJ2-3; maybe TRBD2 (5 bases). The CDR3 sequence is 13 residues long. V was clipped by 7 bases and J by 6 bases, with 14 bases between them. CDR1 and CDR2 from the germline V gene are MNHNS and SASEGT. The chain's CDR3 is CASTPGSGDTQYF. DNA for the CDR3: TGTGCCAGCACCCCGGGGAGTGGGGATACGCAGTATTTT.

This clone was recorded at least ten times. The V call is TRBV19, the J call TRBJ2-7; D may be TRBD2 (6 bases). This CDR3 contains 16 residues. Trimming shortened V by 1 base and J by 6 bases, and 19 bases separated the two germline ends. Germline V lookup: CDR1 LNHDA, CDR2 SQIVND (reference sequence). The CDR3 spells CASSIVFRARGGEQYF. The CDR3 nucleotides read TGTGCCAGTAGTATAGTTTTTAGGGCCCGGGGAGGCGAGCAGTACTTC. Supplemented by reference TRBV19 and TRBJ2-7, the full variable domain reads DGGITQSPKYLFRKEGQNVTLSCEQNLNHDAMYWYRQDPGQGLRLIYYSQIVNDFQKGDIAEGYSVSREKKESFPLTVTSAQKNPTAFYLCASSIVFRARGGEQYFGPGTRLTVT.

This clone was observed many times. The V and J genes are TRBV2 and TRBJ1-5; D gene unclear. The germline CDR1 and CDR2 sequences are SNHLY and FYNNEI. Trimming cost V 8 bases and J 0 bases, with 11 bases left between them. The CDR3 length is 14 residues. The CDR3 is CASLLELSNQPQHF. In nucleotides, the CDR3 is TGTGCCAGCCTCCTGGAGCTTAGCAATCAGCCCCAGCATTTT.

This clone was observed at least ten times. A clone one base away is much larger, so this may be a read error. The CDR3 does not close with the conserved phenylalanine or tryptophan, likely indicating a read error. The chain combines TRBV12-3 or TRBV12-4 with TRBJ2-7; 10 positions match TRBD2. The CDR3 has 15 amino acids. V gave up 5 bases and J gave up 1 base; unmatched junction bases: 5. Written as DNA, the CDR3 is TGTGCCAGCAGTCCTAGCGGGAGTCGTTCCTACGAGCAGTACCTC. As protein: CASSPSGSRSYEQYL.

Regarding this clone: At one end the junction does not follow the germline gene, possibly because of a read error. J is TRBJ2-1 and V is TRBV4-1, with 8 positions matching TRBD2. The germline CDR1 and CDR2 sequences are MGHRA and YSYEKL. This CDR3 contains 16 residues. CDR3 DNA sequence: TGCGCCCGCAGCCACCAATCCCGGACTAGCAACAATGAGCAGTTCTTC. Its translation: CARSHQSRTSNNEQFF.

Notes on this clone: At one end, the junction sequence differs from germline, possibly due to a read error. The rearrangement joins TRBV6-1 to TRBJ2-7; 8 bases are a match to TRBD2. Germline CDR1 is MNHNS and CDR2 is SASEGT. The CDR3 runs 14 residues. CDR3 sequence reads: CASISGGSAYEQCF. CDR3 sequence (DNA): TGTGCCAGCATCTCGGGGGGGAGCGCCTACGAGCAGTGCTTC.

This clone was recorded many times. The rearrangement uses TRBV3-1 and TRBJ2-1, with 14 positions matching TRBD2. Germline V gene sequence: CDR1 LGHDT, CDR2 YNNKEL (reference sequence). V lost 0 bases to trimming and J lost 5 bases; unmatched junction nucleotides: 0. CDR3 size: 16 residues. CDR3 DNA: TGTGCCAGCAGCCAAGAGGGACTAGCGGGGGACAATGAGCAGTTCTTC. Translating gives CASSQEGLAGDNEQFF.

This clone is labeled medium-sized. This chain connects TRBV6-1 to TRBJ2-1; D is perhaps TRBD2 (7 bases). Trimming left V 5 bases short and J 5 bases short, with 16 bases between. The CDR3 sequence is 15 residues long. Germline values: CDR1 MNHNS, CDR2 SASEGT. The CDR3 DNA sequence: TGTGCCAGCAGTACTCTGGGGGGGCTTGACAATGAGCAGTTCTTC. The encoded protein is CASSTLGGLDNEQFF.

As to this clone: The CDR3 does not end in the conserved phenylalanine or tryptophan, so this is likely a read error. CDR3 nucleotide sequence: TGTGCCAGCAGTTTAATGAAAGCGGTCGAGCAGTACTTA. It yields the protein CASSLMKAVEQYL. The gene calls are TRBV27 and TRBJ2-7, with D perhaps TRBD2 (5 bases). Germline lookup yields CDR1 MNHEY and CDR2 SMNVEV (reference sequence). The CDR3 sequence is 13 residues long. Trimming pared 2 bases from V and 6 bases from J, leaving 11 bases between.

Comment on this clone: A much larger clone sits a single nucleotide away, making a read error possible. This CDR3 is also generated by other DNA sequences in the sample. The chain carries TRBV9 and TRBJ2-7, with D possibly TRBD2 on 5 matching bases. Germline-derived CDR1 and CDR2 are SGDLS and YYNGEE. The CDR3 is 13 amino acids. The CDR3 spells CASSSLATGEQYF. DNA of the CDR3: TGCGCCAGCAGCTCCTTAGCGACCGGCGAGCAGTACTTC.

This clone was observed many times. This CDR3 is CASSMSTDTQYF. CDR3 nucleotide sequence: TGTGCCAGCAGCATGAGCACAGATACGCAGTATTTT. This rearrangement joins TRBV7-6 to TRBJ2-3, with no clear D. The CDR3 contains 12 residues. V was pared by 5 bases and J by 0 bases, with 3 bases between. The germline V gene has CDR1 SGHVS and CDR2 FNYEAQ.

This clone was observed at least ten times. The chain uses TRBV20-1 and TRBJ2-7; 10 positions agree with TRBD1. J was trimmed by 2 bases and V by 6 bases; bases with no gene match: 7. Germline V gene sequence: CDR1 DFQATT, CDR2 SNEGSKA (reference sequence). The CDR3 loop spans 14 amino acids. The CDR3 spells CSAPDRGAAYEQYF. The CDR3 nucleotides read TGCAGTGCGCCGGACAGGGGGGCCGCCTACGAGCAGTACTTC.

This clone was counted ten times or more. This rearrangement joins TRBV3-1 to TRBJ2-7; 7 bases agree with TRBD1. CDR1 is LGHDT and CDR2 is YNNKEL in the germline V gene (reference sequence). The V segment lost 6 bases and the J segment 5 bases; nucleotides outside the gene matches: 13. This CDR3 has 15 residues. The CDR3 nucleotides are TGTGCCAGCAGTCGAGCCGGCCCAGGGGGTGACGAGCAGTACTTC. This gives the protein CASSRAGPGGDEQYF.

The rearrangement joins TRBV6-2 or TRBV6-3 to TRBJ2-5; D is possibly TRBD1 (5 bases). The CDR3 loop spans 15 amino acids. The V end lost 5 bases, the J end lost 4 bases, and 17 bases lay between the germline ends. Per germline, CDR1 MNHEY and CDR2 SVGEGT. Here the CDR3 reads CASSTRQLALETQYF. In DNA, the CDR3 is TGTGCCAGCAGTACCCGACAGTTGGCGTTAGAGACCCAGTACTTC.

This clone was seen many times. The chain recombines TRBV7-2 with TRBJ2-1; 8 nucleotides agree with TRBD1. Germline CDR1 reads SGHTA; CDR2 reads FQGNSA. CDR3 size: 14 residues. The ends lost 4 bases at V and 5 bases at J; junction bases unmatched: 4. The CDR3 here is CASSSRTGNNEQFF. The CDR3 DNA is TGTGCCAGCAGCTCCCGGACAGGGAACAATGAGCAGTTCTTC.

The chain combines TRBV4-1 with TRBJ1-1, with a tentative D call TRBD1 (6 bases). The ends were cut back, 3 bases at V and 5 bases at J, with 13 bases in the middle. CDR3 length: 14 amino acids. Germline V CDR1 and CDR2: MGHRA, YSYEKL. This chain's CDR3 is CASSHPTGNTEAFF. The CDR3 region has the DNA TGCGCCAGCAGCCACCCCACAGGGAATACTGAAGCTTTCTTT.

This clone was seen at least ten times. The rearrangement joins TRBV5-1 to TRBJ1-4; D gene uncertain. Germline CDR1 and CDR2: SGHRS and YFSETQ. The CDR3 totals 13 residues. Trimming removed 4 bases at V and 6 bases at J, with 10 bases between. This chain's CDR3 is CASSAVTDEKLFF. CDR3 sequence (DNA): TGCGCCAGCAGCGCGGTAACCGATGAAAAACTGTTTTTT.